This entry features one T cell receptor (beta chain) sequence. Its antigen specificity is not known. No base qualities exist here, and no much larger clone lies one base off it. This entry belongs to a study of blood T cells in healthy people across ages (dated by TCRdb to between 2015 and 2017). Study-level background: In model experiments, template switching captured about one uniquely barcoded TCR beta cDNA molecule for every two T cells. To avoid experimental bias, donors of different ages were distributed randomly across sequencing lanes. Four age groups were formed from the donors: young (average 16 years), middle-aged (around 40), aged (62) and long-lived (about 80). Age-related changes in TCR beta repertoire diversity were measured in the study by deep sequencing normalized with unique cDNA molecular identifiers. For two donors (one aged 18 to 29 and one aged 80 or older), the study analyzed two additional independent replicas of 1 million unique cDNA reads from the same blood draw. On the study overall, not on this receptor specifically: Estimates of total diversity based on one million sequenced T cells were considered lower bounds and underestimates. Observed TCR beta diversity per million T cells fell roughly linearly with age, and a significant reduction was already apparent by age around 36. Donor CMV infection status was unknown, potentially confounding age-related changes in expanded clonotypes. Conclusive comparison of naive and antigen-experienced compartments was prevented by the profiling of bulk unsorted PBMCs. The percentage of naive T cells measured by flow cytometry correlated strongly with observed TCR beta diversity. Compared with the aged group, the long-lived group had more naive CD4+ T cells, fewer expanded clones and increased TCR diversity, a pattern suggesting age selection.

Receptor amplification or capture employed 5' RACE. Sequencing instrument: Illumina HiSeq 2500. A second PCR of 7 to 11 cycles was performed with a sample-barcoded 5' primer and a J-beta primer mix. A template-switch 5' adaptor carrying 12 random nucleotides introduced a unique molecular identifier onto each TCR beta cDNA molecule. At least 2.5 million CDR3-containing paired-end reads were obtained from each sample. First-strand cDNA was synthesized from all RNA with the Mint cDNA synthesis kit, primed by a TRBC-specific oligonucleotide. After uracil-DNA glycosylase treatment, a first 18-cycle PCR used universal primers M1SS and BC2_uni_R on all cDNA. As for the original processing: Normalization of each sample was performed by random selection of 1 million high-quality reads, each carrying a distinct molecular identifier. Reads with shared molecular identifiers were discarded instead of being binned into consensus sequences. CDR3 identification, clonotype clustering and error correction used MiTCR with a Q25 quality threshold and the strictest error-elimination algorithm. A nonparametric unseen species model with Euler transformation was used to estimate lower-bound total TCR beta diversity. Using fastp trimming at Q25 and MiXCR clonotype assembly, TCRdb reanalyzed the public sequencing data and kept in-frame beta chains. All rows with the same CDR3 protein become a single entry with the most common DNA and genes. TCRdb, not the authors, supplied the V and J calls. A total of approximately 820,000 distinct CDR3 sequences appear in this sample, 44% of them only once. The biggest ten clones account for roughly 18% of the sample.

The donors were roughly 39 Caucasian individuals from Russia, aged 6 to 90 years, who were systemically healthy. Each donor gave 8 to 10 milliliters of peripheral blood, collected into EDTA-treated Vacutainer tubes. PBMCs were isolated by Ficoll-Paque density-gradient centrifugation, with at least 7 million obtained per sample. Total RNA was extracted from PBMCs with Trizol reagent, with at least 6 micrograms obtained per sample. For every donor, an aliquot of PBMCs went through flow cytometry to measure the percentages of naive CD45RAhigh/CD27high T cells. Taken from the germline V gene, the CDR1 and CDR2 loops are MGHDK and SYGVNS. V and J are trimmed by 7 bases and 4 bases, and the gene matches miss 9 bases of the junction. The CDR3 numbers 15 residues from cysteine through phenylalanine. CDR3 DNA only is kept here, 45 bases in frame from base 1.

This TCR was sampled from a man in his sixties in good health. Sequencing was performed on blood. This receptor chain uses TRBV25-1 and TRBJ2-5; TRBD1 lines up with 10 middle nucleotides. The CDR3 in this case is CASIRQGATGETQYF. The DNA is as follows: TGTGCCAGCATTCGACAGGGGGCTACTGGAGAGACCCAGTACTTC. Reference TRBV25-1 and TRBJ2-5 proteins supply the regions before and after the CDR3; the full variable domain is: EADIYQTPRYLVIGTGKKITLECSQTMGHDKMYWYQQDPGMELHLIHYSYGVNSTEKGDLSSESTVSRIRTEHFPLTLESARPSHTSQYLCASIRQGATGETQYFGPGTRLLVL.